The next 5 T cell receptor beta chains were all read from a single sample in a study of T cell changes during pregnancy in multiple sclerosis. Using immunoSEQ multiplex PCR, the repertoire was profiled, and TCRdb retains in-frame clones only, with some absent. The data contain about 80,000 clones, 92% of them singletons. Here the sequenced sample was peripheral blood, taken before pregnancy. These receptors came from a female donor with multiple sclerosis, enrolled in a pregnancy study.

This clone has just a few counts. The gene calls are TRBV19 and TRBJ1-2; 8 bases map to TRBD1. The ends lost 7 bases at V and 0 bases at J; junction bases unmatched: 10. The length of the CDR3 is 16 residues. Germline V gene lookup returns CDR1 LNHDA and CDR2 SQIVND (reference sequence). This chain's CDR3 is CASTQTDRGTNYGYTF. In nucleotides, the CDR3 is TGTGCCAGTACCCAAACTGACAGGGGAACTAACTATGGCTACACCTTC.

The chain is built from TRBV27 and TRBJ1-1, with D maybe TRBD1 (5 bases). The CDR3 contains 15 residues. V was shortened by 3 bases and J by 1 base, with 12 bases between the two germline ends. Germline assignment: CDR1 MNHEY and CDR2 SMNVEV (reference sequence). As DNA, the CDR3 is TGTGCCAGCAGTTTCAATGCCAGGGCGAACACTGAAGCTTTCTTT. Translation gives CASSFNARANTEAFF.

The chain recombines TRBV30 with TRBJ1-6; the match to TRBD1 covers 7 bases. The V segment lost 4 bases and the J segment 8 bases; nucleotides outside the gene matches: 5. This CDR3 comprises 13 residues. The germline CDR1 and CDR2 sequences are GTSNPN and SVGIG (reference sequence). CDR3: CAWNDREDSPLHF. In DNA form, the CDR3 reads TGTGCCTGGAACGACAGGGAAGATTCACCCCTCCACTTT.

The V gene is TRBV30, the J gene TRBJ2-5; 9 bases line up with TRBD2. The CDR3 covers 15 residues. Germline CDR1 reads GTSNPN; CDR2 reads SVGIG (reference sequence). V shed 0 bases and J 3 bases; nucleotides not matched to a gene: 5. CDR3 region: CAWSVWASGKETQYF. The CDR3, as DNA: TGTGCCTGGAGTGTATGGGCTAGCGGGAAAGAGACCCAGTACTTC.

The chain uses TRBV4-1 and TRBJ1-1; possibly TRBD1 for D (6 bases). Germline V gene lookup returns CDR1 MGHRA and CDR2 YSYEKL. The CDR3 loop spans 18 amino acids. The ends were cut back, 4 bases at V and 0 bases at J, with 21 bases in the middle. This chain's CDR3 is CASSRLIGGDPMNTEAFF. The DNA of the CDR3 is TGCGCCAGCAGCCGGCTAATAGGGGGGGACCCGATGAACACTGAAGCTTTCTTT.